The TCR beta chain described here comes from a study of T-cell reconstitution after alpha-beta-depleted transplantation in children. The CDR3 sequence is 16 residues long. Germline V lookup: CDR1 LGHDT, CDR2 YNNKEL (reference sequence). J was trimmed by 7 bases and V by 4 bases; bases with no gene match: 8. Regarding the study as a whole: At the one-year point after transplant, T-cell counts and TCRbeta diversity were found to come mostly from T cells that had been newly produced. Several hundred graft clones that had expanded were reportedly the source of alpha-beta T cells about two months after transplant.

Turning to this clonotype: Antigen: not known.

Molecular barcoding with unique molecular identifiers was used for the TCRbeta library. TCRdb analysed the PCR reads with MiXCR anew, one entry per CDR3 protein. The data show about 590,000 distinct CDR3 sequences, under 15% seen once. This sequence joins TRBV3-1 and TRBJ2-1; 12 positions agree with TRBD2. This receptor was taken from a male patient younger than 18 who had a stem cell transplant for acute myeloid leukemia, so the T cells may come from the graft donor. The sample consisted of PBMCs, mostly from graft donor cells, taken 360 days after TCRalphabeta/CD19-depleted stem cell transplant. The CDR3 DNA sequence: TGTGCCAGCAGCCCCATAGGACTAGCGGGGAGGAATGAGCAGTTCTTC. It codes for CASSPIGLAGRNEQFF.